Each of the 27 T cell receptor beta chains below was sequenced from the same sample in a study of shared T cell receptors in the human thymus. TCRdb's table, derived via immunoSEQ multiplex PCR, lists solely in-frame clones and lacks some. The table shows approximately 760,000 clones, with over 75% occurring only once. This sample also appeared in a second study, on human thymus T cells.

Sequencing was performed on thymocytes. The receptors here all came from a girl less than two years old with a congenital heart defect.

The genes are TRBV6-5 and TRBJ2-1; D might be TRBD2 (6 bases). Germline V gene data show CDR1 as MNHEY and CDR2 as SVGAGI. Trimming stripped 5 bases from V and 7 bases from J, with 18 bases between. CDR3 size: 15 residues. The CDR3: CASSLPEGRGNEQFF. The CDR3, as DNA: TGTGCCAGCAGTCTCCCCGAGGGACGGGGGAATGAGCAGTTCTTC.

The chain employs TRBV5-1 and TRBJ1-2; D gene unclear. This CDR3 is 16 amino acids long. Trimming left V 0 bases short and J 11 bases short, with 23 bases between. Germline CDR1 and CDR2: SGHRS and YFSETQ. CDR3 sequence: CASSLAPPLPCSGYTF. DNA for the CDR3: TGCGCCAGCAGCTTGGCCCCCCCCCTGCCCTGCTCCGGGTACACCTTC.

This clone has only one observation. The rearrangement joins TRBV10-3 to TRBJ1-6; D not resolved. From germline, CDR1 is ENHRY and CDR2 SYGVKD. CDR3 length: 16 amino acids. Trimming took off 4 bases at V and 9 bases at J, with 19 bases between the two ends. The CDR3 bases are TGTGCCATCAGTGGTAAGAGGGAGGATCTATCTTCACCCCTCCACTTT. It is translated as CAISGKREDLSSPLHF.

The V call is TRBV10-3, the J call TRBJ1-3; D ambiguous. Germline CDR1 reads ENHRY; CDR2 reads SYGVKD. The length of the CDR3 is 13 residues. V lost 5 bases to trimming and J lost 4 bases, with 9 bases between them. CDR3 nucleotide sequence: TGTGCCATCAGTTCGACACGGGGAAACACCATATATTTT. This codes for CAISSTRGNTIYF.

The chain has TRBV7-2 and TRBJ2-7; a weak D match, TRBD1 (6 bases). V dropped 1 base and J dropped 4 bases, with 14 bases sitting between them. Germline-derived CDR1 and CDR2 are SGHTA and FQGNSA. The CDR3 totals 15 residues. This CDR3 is CASSLEGGPPYEQYF. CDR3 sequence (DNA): TGTGCCAGCAGCTTAGAAGGGGGTCCCCCTTACGAGCAGTACTTC.

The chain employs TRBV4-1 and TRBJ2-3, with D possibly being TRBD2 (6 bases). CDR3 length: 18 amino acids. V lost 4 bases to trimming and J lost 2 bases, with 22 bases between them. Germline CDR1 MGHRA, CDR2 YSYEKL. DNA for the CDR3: TGCGCCAGCAGCCTCGAACGGCCGAGGCTAGCGAACACAGATACGCAGTATTTT. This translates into CASSLERPRLANTDTQYF.

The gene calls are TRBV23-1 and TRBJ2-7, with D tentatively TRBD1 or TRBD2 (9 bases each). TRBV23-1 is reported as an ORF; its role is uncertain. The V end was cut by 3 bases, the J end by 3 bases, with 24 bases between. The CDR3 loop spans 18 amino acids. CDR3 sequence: CASSHLQGARTSDYEQYF. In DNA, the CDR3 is TGCGCCAGCAGTCACCTACAGGGGGCTCGGACTAGCGACTACGAGCAGTACTTC.

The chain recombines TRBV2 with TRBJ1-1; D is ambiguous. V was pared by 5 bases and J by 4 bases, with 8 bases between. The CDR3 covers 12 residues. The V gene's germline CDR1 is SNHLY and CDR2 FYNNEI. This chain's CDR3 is CASSNSPTEAFF. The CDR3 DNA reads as TGTGCCAGCAGTAACTCCCCCACTGAAGCTTTCTTT.

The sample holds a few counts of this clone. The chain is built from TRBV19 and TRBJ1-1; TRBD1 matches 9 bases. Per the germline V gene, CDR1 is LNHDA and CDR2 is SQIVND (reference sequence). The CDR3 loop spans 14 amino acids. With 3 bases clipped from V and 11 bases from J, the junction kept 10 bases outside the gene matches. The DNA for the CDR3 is TGTGCCAGTAGTATCCGGGGACAGGGAGTTTGGGCTTTCTTT. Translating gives CASSIRGQGVWAFF.

The CDR3 sequence is CATSPGTGGFFPGNTIYF. CDR3 sequence (DNA): TGTGCCACCAGCCCCGGGACAGGGGGGTTCTTCCCTGGAAACACCATATATTTT. The chain carries TRBV15 and TRBJ1-3; 11 positions match TRBD1. The V segment lost 5 bases and the J segment 2 bases; nucleotides outside the gene matches: 11. The germline CDR1 and CDR2 sequences are LNHNV and YYDKDF (reference sequence). The CDR3 covers 18 residues.

The CDR3 protein is CASSQALGQPYTGELFF. The CDR3 bases are TGTGCCAGCAGCCAAGCATTGGGACAACCCTACACCGGGGAGCTGTTTTTT. V usage is TRBV4-2 and J usage is TRBJ2-2, with D possibly matching TRBD1 (6 bases). This CDR3 contains 17 residues. V lost 1 base and J 3 bases, leaving 15 bases between the germline ends. CDR1 and CDR2 (germline): LGHNA, YNFKEQ.

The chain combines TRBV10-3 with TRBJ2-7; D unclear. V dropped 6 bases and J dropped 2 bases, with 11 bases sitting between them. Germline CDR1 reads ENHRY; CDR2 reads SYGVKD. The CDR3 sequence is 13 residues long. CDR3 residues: CAIRQDITYEQYF. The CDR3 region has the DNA TGTGCCATCAGACAAGACATTACCTACGAGCAGTACTTC.

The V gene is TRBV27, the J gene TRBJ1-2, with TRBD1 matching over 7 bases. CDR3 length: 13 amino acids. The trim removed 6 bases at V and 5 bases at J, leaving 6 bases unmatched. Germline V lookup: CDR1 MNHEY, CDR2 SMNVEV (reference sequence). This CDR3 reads CASSRQGGYGYTF. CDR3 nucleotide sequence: TGTGCCAGCAGCCGACAGGGAGGTTATGGCTACACCTTC.

CDR3 in amino acids: CASKPPDRRPIFDGYTF. As DNA, the CDR3 is TGTGCCAGCAAACCCCCTGACAGGAGACCCATCTTCGATGGCTACACCTTC. This rearrangement joins TRBV28 to TRBJ1-2, with D perhaps TRBD1 (6 bases). The ends were cut back, 7 bases at V and 6 bases at J, with 27 bases in the middle. This CDR3 spans 17 amino acids. The germline V gene encodes CDR1 MDHEN and CDR2 SYDVKM.

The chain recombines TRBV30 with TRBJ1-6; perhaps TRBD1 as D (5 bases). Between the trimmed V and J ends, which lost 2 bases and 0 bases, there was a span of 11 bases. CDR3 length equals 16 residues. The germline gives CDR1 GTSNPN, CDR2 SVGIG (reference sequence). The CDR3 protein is CAWSCKGSSYNSPLHF. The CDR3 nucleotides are TGTGCCTGGAGTTGTAAGGGGTCCTCCTATAATTCACCCCTCCACTTT.

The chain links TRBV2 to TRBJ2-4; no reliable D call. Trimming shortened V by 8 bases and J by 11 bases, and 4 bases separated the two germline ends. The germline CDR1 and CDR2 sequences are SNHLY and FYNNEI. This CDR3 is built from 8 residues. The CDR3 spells CASGVQYF. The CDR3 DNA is TGTGCCAGCGGAGTTCAGTACTTC.

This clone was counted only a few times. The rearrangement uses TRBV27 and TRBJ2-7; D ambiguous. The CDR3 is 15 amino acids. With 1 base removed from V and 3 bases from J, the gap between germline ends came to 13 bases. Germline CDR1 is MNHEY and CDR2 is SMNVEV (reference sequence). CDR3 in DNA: TGTGCCAGCAGTTTATTTTTCCTAGGTTGCTACGAGCAGTACTTC. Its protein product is CASSLFFLGCYEQYF.

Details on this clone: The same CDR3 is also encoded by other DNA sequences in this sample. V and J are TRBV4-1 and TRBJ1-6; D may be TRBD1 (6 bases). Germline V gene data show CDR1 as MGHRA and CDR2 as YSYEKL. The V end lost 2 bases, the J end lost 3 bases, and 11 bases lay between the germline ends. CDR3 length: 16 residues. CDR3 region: CASSQKQGSYNSPLHF. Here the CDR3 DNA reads TGCGCCAGCAGCCAAAAACAGGGAAGCTATAATTCACCCCTCCACTTT.

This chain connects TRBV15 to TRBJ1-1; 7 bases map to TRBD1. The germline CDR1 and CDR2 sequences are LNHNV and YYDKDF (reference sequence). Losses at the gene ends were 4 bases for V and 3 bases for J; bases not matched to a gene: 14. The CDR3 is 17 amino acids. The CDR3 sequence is CATSKGLRQGAYTEAFF. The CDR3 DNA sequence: TGTGCCACCAGCAAAGGACTAAGACAGGGTGCGTACACTGAAGCTTTCTTT.

DNA for the CDR3: TGTGCCAGTAGTATCCCTCGAACAGGGGTGCCCCAGCATTTT. Protein sequence: CASSIPRTGVPQHF. The rearrangement links TRBV19 to TRBJ1-5, with TRBD1 matching 7 bases. From germline, CDR1 is LNHDA and CDR2 SQIVND (reference sequence). This CDR3 is 14 amino acids long. J gave up 9 bases and V 3 bases, and 8 bases lay outside the gene matches. The entire variable domain, with the rest obtained from reference TRBV19 and TRBJ1-5, is as follows: DGGITQSPKYLFRKEGQNVTLSCEQNLNHDAMYWYRQDPGQGLRLIYYSQIVNDFQKGDIAEGYSVSREKKESFPLTVTSAQKNPTAFYLCASSIPRTGVPQHFGDGTRLSIL.

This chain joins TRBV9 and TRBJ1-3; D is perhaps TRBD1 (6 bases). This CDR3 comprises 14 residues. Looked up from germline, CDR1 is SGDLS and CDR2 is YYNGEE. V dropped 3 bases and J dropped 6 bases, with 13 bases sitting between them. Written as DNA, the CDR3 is TGTGCCAGCAGCGGACAGGCGCTGGCAAACACCATATATTTT. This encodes CASSGQALANTIYF.

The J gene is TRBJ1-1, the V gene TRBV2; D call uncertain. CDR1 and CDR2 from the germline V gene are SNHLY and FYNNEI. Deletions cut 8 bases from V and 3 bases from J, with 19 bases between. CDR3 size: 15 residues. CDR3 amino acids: CASDAPIGWDTEAFF. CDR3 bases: TGTGCCAGCGACGCCCCAATCGGGTGGGACACTGAAGCTTTCTTT. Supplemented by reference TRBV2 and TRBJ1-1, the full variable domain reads EPEVTQTPSHQVTQMGQEVILRCVPISNHLYFYWYRQILGQKVEFLVSFYNNEISEKSEIFDDQFSVERPDGSNFTLKIRSTKLEDSAMYFCASDAPIGWDTEAFFGQGTRLTVV.

The CDR3 region is CASSLDRDTGNTEAFF. Written as DNA, the CDR3 is TGCGCCAGCAGCTTAGACCGGGACACGGGGAACACTGAAGCTTTCTTT. The genes are TRBV5-1 and TRBJ1-1, with TRBD1 as a possible D gene (6 bases). The V and J ends lost 2 bases and 1 base respectively, with 15 bases between them. This CDR3 has 16 residues. CDR1 is SGHRS and CDR2 is YFSETQ in the germline V gene.

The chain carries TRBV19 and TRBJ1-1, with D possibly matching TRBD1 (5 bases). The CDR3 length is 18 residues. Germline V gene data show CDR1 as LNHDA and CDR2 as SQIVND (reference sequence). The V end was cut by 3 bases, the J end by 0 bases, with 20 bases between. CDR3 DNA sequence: TGTGCCAGTAGTATGGCAGGGTCCCTGGGTCTAATGAACACTGAAGCTTTCTTT. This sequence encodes CASSMAGSLGLMNTEAFF.

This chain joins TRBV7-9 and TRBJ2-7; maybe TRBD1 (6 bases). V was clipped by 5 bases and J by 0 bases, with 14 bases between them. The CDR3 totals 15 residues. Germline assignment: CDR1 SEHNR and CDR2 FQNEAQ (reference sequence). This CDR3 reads CASSPPRDTSYEQYF. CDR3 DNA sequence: TGTGCCAGCAGCCCCCCACGGGACACCTCCTACGAGCAGTACTTC.

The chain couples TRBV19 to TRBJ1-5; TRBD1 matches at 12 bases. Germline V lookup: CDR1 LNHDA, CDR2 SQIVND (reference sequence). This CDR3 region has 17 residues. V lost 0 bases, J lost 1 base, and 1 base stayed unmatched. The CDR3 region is CASSIEGQGASNQPQHF. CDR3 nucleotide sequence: TGTGCCAGTAGTATAGAGGGACAGGGGGCCAGCAATCAGCCCCAGCATTTT.

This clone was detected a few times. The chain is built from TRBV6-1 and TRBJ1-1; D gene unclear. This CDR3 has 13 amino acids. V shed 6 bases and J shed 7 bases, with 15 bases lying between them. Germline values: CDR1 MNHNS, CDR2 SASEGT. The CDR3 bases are TGTGCCAGCAGGGAAACAAAAGTAAATGAAGCTTTCTTT. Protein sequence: CASRETKVNEAFF.